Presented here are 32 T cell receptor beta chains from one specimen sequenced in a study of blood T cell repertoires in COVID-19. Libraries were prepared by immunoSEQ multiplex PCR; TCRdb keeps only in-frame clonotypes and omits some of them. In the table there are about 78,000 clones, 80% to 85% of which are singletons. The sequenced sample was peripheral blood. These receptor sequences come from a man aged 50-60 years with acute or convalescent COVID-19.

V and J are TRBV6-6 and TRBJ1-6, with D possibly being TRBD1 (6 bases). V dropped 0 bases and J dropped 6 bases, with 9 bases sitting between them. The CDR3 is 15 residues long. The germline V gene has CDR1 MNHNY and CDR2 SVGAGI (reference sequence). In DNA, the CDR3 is TGTGCCAGCAGTTACTCTCGACAGGTTAATTCACCCCTCCACTTT. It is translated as CASSYSRQVNSPLHF.

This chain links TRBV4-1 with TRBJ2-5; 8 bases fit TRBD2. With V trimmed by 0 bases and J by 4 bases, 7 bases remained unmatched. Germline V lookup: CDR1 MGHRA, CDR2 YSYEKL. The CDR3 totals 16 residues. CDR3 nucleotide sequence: TGCGCCAGCAGCCAAGACGATAGCGGGGACCTAGAGACCCAGTACTTC. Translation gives CASSQDDSGDLETQYF.

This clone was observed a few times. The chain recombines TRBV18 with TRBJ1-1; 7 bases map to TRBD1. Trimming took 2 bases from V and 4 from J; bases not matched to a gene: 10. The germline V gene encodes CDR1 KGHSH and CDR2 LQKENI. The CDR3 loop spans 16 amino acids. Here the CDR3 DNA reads TGTGCCAGCTCACCAGCGGCAGGGGGAGATGGCACTGAAGCTTTCTTT. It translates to CASSPAAGGDGTEAFF.

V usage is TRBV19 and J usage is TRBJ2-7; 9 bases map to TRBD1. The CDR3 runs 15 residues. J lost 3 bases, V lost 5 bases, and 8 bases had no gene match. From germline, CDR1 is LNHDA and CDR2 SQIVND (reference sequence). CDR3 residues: CASSSRTGVFYEQYF. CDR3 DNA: TGTGCCAGTAGTTCTAGGACAGGGGTTTTCTACGAGCAGTACTTC.

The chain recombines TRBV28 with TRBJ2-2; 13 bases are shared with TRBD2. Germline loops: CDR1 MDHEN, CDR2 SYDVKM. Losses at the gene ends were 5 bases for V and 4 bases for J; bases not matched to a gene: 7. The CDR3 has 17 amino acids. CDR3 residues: CASSPGLAGVTTGELFF. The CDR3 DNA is TGTGCCAGCAGTCCCGGACTAGCGGGGGTCACCACCGGGGAGCTGTTTTTT.

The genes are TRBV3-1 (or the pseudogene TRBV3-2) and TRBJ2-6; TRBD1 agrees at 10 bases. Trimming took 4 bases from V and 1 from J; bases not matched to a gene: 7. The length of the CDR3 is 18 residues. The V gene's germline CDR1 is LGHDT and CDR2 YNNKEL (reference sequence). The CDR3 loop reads CASSRRDRGVSGANVLTF. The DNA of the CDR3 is TGTGCCAGCAGCCGCCGGGACAGGGGTGTTTCTGGGGCCAACGTCCTGACTTTC.

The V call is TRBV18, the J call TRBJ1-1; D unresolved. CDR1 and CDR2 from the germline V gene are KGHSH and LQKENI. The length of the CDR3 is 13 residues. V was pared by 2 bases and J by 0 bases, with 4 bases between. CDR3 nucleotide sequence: TGTGCCAGCTCACCAGGGCTGAACACTGAAGCTTTCTTT. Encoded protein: CASSPGLNTEAFF.

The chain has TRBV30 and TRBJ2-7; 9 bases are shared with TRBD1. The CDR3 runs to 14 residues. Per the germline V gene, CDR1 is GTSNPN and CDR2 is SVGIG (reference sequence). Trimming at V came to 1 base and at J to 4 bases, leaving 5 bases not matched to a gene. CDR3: CAWSGDRAAYEQYF. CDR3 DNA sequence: TGTGCCTGGAGTGGGGACAGGGCTGCGTACGAGCAGTACTTC.

CDR3 region: CASSAGQNQPQHF. The CDR3 DNA reads as TGTGCCAGCAGTGCCGGACAGAATCAGCCCCAGCATTTT. The rearrangement uses TRBV12-3 or TRBV12-4 and TRBJ1-5; tentative D call: TRBD1 (6 bases). Trimming stripped 5 bases from V and 4 bases from J, with 9 bases between. This CDR3 has 13 amino acids.

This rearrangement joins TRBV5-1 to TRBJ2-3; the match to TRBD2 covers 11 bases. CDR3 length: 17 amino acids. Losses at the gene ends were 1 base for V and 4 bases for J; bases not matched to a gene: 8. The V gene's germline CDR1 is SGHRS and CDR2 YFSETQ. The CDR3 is CASSLFASGRISDTQYF. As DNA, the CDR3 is TGCGCCAGCAGCTTGTTCGCTAGCGGGAGGATCTCAGATACGCAGTATTTT.

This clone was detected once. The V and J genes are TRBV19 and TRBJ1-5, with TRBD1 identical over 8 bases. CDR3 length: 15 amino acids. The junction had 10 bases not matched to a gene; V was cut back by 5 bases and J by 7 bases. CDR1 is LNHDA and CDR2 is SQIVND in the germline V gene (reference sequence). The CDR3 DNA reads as TGTGCCAGTAGTCCGGACAGGGTGAGGGGGCAGCCCCAGCATTTT. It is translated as CASSPDRVRGQPQHF.

In nucleotides, the CDR3 is TGTGCCAGTTCTGGACTTTCTGGCTACACCTTC. Encoded protein: CASSGLSGYTF. V is TRBV19 and J is TRBJ1-2; D not resolved. There are 11 residues in the CDR3. V lost 8 bases and J 7 bases, leaving 11 bases between the germline ends. Per the germline V gene, CDR1 is LNHDA and CDR2 is SQIVND (reference sequence).

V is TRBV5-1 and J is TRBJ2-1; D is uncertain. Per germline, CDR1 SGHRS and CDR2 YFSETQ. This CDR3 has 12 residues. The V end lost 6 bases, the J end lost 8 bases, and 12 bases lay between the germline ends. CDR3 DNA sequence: TGCGCCAGCACTTATCACCGCGATGAGCAGTTCTTC. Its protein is CASTYHRDEQFF.

CDR3 DNA sequence: TGTGCCAGTAGTCACGGACTAGGGCGGGAGGGTGGCACAGATACGCAGTATTTT. Translated, it gives CASSHGLGREGGTDTQYF. The chain recombines TRBV19 with TRBJ2-3; 9 bases align to TRBD2. V was pared by 5 bases and J by 1 base, with 13 bases of the junction left unmatched. The CDR3 contains 18 residues. Per germline, CDR1 LNHDA and CDR2 SQIVND (reference sequence).

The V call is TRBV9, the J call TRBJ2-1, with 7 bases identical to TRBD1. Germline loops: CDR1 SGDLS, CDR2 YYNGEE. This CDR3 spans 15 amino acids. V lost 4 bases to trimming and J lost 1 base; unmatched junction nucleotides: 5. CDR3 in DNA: TGTGCCAGCAGCTCACGACAGGGATCCTACAATGAGCAGTTCTTC. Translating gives CASSSRQGSYNEQFF.

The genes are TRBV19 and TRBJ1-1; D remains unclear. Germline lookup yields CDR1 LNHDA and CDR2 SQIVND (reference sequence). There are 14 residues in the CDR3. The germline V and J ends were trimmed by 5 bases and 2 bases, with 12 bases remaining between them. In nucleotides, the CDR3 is TGTGCCAGTAGTCTATTCGGGGTTAACACTGAAGCTTTCTTT. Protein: CASSLFGVNTEAFF.

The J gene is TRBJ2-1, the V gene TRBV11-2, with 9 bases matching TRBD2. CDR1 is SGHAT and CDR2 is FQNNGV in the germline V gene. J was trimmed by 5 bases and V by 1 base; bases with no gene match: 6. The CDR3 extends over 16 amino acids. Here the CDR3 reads CASSLVLAGLDNEQFF. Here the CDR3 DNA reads TGTGCCAGCAGCTTAGTTCTAGCGGGATTAGACAATGAGCAGTTCTTC.

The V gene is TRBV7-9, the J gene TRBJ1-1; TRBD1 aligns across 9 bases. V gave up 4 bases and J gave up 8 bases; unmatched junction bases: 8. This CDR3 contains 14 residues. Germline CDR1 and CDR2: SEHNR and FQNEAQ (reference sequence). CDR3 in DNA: TGTGCCAGCAGCTCACTACAGGGGGCGCCGGAAGCTTTCTTT. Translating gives CASSSLQGAPEAFF.

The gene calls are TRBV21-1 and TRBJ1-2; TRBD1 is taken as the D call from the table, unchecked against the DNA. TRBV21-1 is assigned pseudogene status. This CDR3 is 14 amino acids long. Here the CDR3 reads CASSKVDSIYGYTF. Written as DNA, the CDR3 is TGTGCCAGCAGCAAAGTTGACAGTATCTATGGCTACACCTTC.

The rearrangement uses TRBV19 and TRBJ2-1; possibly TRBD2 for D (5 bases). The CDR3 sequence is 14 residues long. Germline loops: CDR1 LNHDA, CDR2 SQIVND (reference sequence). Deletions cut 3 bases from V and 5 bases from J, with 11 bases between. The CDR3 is CASSIFSGNNEQFF. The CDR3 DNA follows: TGTGCCAGTAGTATCTTTTCGGGGAACAATGAGCAGTTCTTC.

CDR3 amino acids: CSVGTSGTGELFF. In nucleotides, the CDR3 is TGCAGCGTTGGGACTTCCGGCACCGGGGAGCTGTTTTTT. The rearrangement uses TRBV29-1 and TRBJ2-2, with TRBD2 as a possible D gene (5 bases). Trimming cost V 4 bases and J 4 bases, with 10 bases left between them. The CDR3 has 13 amino acids. Per germline, CDR1 SQVTM and CDR2 ANQGSEA.

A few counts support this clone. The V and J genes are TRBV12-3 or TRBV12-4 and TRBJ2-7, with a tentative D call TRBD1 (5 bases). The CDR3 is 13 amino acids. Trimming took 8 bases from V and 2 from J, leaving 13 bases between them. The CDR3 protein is CASGQGVPYEQYF. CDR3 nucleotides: TGTGCCAGCGGACAAGGGGTACCCTACGAGCAGTACTTC.

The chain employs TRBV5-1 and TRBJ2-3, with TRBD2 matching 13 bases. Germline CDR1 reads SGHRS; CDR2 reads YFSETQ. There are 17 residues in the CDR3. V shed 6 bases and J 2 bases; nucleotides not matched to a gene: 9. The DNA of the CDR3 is TGCGCCAGCACTAGGACTAGCGGGGGTTCAGACACAGATACGCAGTATTTT. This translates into CASTRTSGGSDTDTQYF.

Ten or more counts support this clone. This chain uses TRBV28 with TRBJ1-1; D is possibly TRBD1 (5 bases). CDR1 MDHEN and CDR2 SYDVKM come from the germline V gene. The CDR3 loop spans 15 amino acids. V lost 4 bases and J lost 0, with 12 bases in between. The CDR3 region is CASSSHRRLNTEAFF. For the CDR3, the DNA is TGTGCCAGCAGTTCGCACAGGAGATTGAACACTGAAGCTTTCTTT. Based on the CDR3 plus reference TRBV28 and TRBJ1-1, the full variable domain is DVKVTQSSRYLVKRTGEKVFLECVQDMDHENMFWYRQDPGLGLRLIYFSYDVKMKEKGDIPEGYSVSREKKERFSLILESASTNQTSMYLCASSSHRRLNTEAFFGQGTRLTVV.

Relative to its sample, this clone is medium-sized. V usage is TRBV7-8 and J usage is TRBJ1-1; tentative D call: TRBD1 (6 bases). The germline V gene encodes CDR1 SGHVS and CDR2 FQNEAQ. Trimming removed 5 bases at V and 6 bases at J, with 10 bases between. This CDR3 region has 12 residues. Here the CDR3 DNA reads TGTGCCAGCAGCGTGACAGGAGCTGAAGCTTTCTTT. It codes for CASSVTGAEAFF.

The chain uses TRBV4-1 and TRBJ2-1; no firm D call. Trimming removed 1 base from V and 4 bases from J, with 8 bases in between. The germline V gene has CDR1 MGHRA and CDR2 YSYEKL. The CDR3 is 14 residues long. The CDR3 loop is CASSQVTDYNEQFF. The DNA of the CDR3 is TGCGCCAGCAGCCAAGTTACTGATTACAATGAGCAGTTCTTC.

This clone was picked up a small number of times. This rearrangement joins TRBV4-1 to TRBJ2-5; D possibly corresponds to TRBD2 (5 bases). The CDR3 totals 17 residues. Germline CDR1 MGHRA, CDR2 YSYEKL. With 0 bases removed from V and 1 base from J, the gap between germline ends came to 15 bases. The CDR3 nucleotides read TGCGCCAGCAGCCAAGATAAGGCTAGCAGGCCCCAAGAGACCCAGTACTTC. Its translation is CASSQDKASRPQETQYF.

CDR3 bases: TGTGCCAGCAGCTTGTGGGGGACAGGGGCGGCCGGGGAGCTGTTTTTT. This sequence encodes CASSLWGTGAAGELFF. The chain joins TRBV5-5 to TRBJ2-2, with 10 bases lining up with TRBD1. CDR3 length equals 16 residues. Trimming cost V 1 base and J 6 bases; bases outside gene matches: 6. Germline V gene data show CDR1 as SGHKS and CDR2 as YYEKEE (reference sequence).

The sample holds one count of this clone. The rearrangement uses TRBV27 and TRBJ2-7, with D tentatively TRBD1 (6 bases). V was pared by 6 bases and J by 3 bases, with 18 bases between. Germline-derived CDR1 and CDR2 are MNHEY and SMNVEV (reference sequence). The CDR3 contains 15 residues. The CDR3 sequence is CASSIGTRGFYEQYF. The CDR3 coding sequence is TGTGCCAGCAGCATTGGGACAAGGGGTTTCTACGAGCAGTACTTC.

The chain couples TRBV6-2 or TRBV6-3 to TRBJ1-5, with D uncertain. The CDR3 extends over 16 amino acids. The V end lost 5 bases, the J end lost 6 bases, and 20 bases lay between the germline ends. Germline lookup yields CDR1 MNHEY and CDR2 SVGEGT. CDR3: CASSRPGDRRVQPQHF. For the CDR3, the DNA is TGTGCCAGCAGTCGTCCGGGAGATAGACGGGTTCAGCCCCAGCATTTT.

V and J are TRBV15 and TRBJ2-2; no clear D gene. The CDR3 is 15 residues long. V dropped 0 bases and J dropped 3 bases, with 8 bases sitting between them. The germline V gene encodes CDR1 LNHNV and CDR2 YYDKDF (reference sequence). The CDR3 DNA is TGTGCCACCAGCAGAGATTCAGGTTACACCGGGGAGCTGTTTTTT. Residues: CATSRDSGYTGELFF.

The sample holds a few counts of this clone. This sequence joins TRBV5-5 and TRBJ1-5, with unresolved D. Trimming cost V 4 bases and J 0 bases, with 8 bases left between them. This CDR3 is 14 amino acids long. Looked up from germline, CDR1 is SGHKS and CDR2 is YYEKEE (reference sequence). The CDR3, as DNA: TGTGCCAGCAGCGGTAGTTATAGCAATCAGCCCCAGCATTTT. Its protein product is CASSGSYSNQPQHF.